The 26 T cell receptor beta chains given below trace back to one sample, sequenced in a study of PD-1 blockade in classical Hodgkin lymphoma. After autologous stem cell transplantation all patients relapsed, and prior brentuximab vedotin exposure differed between cohorts. The protocol was immunoSEQ multiplex PCR, while the TCRdb copy is restricted to in-frame clones and leaves out a portion. The table lists 90,000 to 95,000 clones, 75% to 90% of them singletons, with over 8.5% in the top ten. Material: peripheral blood mononuclear cells (PBMCs), obtained before the second cycle of nivolumab. The source of these receptors is a human donor with classical Hodgkin lymphoma.

A few counts support this clone. The V gene is TRBV5-1, the J gene TRBJ2-7; 8 bases line up with TRBD2. The trim removed 4 bases at V and 3 bases at J, leaving 3 bases unmatched. CDR1 and CDR2 from the germline V gene are SGHRS and YFSETQ. This CDR3 contains 13 residues. DNA of the CDR3: TGCGCCAGCAGCCCGACTAGCGACTACGAGCAGTACTTC. It translates to CASSPTSDYEQYF.

The V call is TRBV7-2, the J call TRBJ1-1; D perhaps matches TRBD1 (6 bases). Germline CDR1 is SGHTA and CDR2 is FQGNSA. The ends were cut back, 5 bases at V and 2 bases at J, with 9 bases in the middle. The CDR3 spans 13 residues. CDR3 in DNA: TGTGCCAGCAGCACGGACAGAAACACTGAAGCTTTCTTT. Translated, it gives CASSTDRNTEAFF.

V usage is TRBV6-5 and J usage is TRBJ1-1; a possible D gene is TRBD1 (5 bases). The CDR3 is 15 amino acids. Between the trimmed V and J ends, which lost 5 bases and 0 bases, there was a span of 13 bases. CDR1 is MNHEY, CDR2 SVGAGI, per germline. The DNA for the CDR3 is TGTGCCAGCAGTCCCGGGGCCCCTTTGAACACTGAAGCTTTCTTT. This gives the protein CASSPGAPLNTEAFF.

This rearrangement joins TRBV5-8 to TRBJ1-4, with 7 bases aligning to TRBD1. The CDR3 is 13 residues long. Germline V lookup: CDR1 SGHTS, CDR2 YDEGEE. V was clipped by 8 bases and J by 7 bases; unmatched bases: 8. The CDR3 DNA reads TGTGCCAGGCCTACAGGGGAGGGTGAAAAACTGTTTTTT. The encoded protein is CARPTGEGEKLFF.

The chain recombines TRBV29-1 with TRBJ2-3; D gene uncertain. The germline V gene encodes CDR1 SQVTM and CDR2 ANQGSEA. The CDR3 contains 14 residues. V gave up 7 bases and J gave up 5 bases, with 19 bases separating them. CDR3 DNA: TGCAGCGCGGCCCTTACCTTGGATGGAGATACGCAGTATTTT. It encodes CSAALTLDGDTQYF.

The table lists this clone with a count of one. This chain connects TRBV19 to TRBJ1-4; D gene ambiguous. Between the trimmed V and J ends, which lost 3 bases and 8 bases, there was a span of 10 bases. In germline, CDR1 is LNHDA, CDR2 SQIVND (reference sequence). CDR3 length: 13 residues. In DNA form, the CDR3 reads TGTGCCAGTAGTATTATGTGGGGAGAAAAACTGTTTTTT. It translates to CASSIMWGEKLFF.

This clone is termed medium-sized (0.01 to 0.1%). The J gene is TRBJ1-2, the V gene TRBV5-1, with a tentative D call TRBD1 (6 bases). There are 13 residues in the CDR3. Trimming shortened V by 3 bases and J by 2 bases, and 8 bases separated the two germline ends. CDR1 and CDR2 from the germline V gene are SGHRS and YFSETQ. In nucleotides, the CDR3 is TGCGCCAGCAGCTCTACAGGGAACTATGGCTACACCTTC. Protein product: CASSSTGNYGYTF.

The rearrangement links TRBV27 to TRBJ1-3; no clear D. V dropped 5 bases and J dropped 0 bases, with 11 bases sitting between them. This CDR3 has 15 residues. Germline V gene lookup returns CDR1 MNHEY and CDR2 SMNVEV (reference sequence). In DNA form, the CDR3 reads TGTGCCAGCAGTCCGTCCGTCTCCTCTGGAAACACCATATATTTT. Residues: CASSPSVSSGNTIYF.

The chain has TRBV28 and TRBJ2-7; 7 nucleotides match TRBD2. After removal of 3 bases from V and 2 bases from J, the junction contained 10 bases not matched to a gene. CDR1 and CDR2 (germline): MDHEN, SYDVKM. The CDR3 spans 16 residues. The CDR3 sequence: CASSFYLGGSTYEQYF. The CDR3 DNA is TGTGCCAGCAGTTTTTATCTGGGCGGGAGCACCTACGAGCAGTACTTC.

The rearrangement links TRBV6-5 to TRBJ2-2; no firm D call. Trimming removed 6 bases at V and 0 bases at J, with 8 bases between. CDR1 is MNHEY, CDR2 SVGAGI, per germline. This CDR3 is 14 amino acids long. The CDR3 DNA reads as TGTGCCAGCAGGCCCCCCACGAACACCGGGGAGCTGTTTTTT. It yields the protein CASRPPTNTGELFF.

The chain uses TRBV9 and TRBJ2-1; the D gene is possibly TRBD2 (5 bases). Trimming stripped 4 bases from V and 4 bases from J, with 9 bases between. Germline CDR1 is SGDLS and CDR2 is YYNGEE. The CDR3 length is 13 residues. CDR3 region: CASSFLAYNEQFF. The CDR3, as DNA: TGTGCCAGCAGCTTCCTAGCTTACAATGAGCAGTTCTTC.

The CDR3 coding sequence is TGTGCCAGCAGCACCTCGGAGGAAAGGGTGGAGACCCAGTACTTC. It specifies CASSTSEERVETQYF. This rearrangement joins TRBV4-2 to TRBJ2-5; a possible D gene is TRBD2 (5 bases). Germline V CDR1 and CDR2: LGHNA, YNFKEQ. Trimming removed 5 bases from V and 5 bases from J, with 18 bases in between. This CDR3 has 15 amino acids.

The rearrangement joins TRBV19 to TRBJ2-7; 8 nucleotides agree with TRBD1. CDR1 is LNHDA and CDR2 is SQIVND in the germline V gene (reference sequence). After removal of 3 bases from V and 1 base from J, the junction contained 14 bases not matched to a gene. The CDR3 extends over 18 amino acids. For the CDR3, the DNA is TGTGCCAGTAGTATGATGAGCGGACAGGGCCTTTCGTCCTACGAGCAGTACTTC. This codes for CASSMMSGQGLSSYEQYF.

The chain joins TRBV5-1 to TRBJ2-5; 8 nucleotides line up with TRBD1. Germline V gene sequence: CDR1 SGHRS, CDR2 YFSETQ. This CDR3 is 16 amino acids long. V gave up 4 bases and J gave up 4 bases; unmatched junction bases: 12. The CDR3 reads CASSIWGRGRGETQYF. CDR3 DNA: TGCGCCAGCAGCATCTGGGGCAGGGGGCGCGGAGAGACCCAGTACTTC.

The V and J genes are TRBV6-1 and TRBJ2-4; D is perhaps TRBD1 (6 bases). Germline CDR1 is MNHNS and CDR2 is SASEGT. The CDR3 loop spans 15 amino acids. The V end was cut by 7 bases, the J end by 0 bases, with 13 bases between. DNA of the CDR3: TGTGCCAGCACCAAAGGGGGTGTAGCCAAAAACATTCAGTACTTC. This gives the protein CASTKGGVAKNIQYF.

J is TRBJ2-1 and V is TRBV13; D gene uncertain. V was shortened by 2 bases and J by 8 bases, with 10 bases between the two germline ends. This CDR3 is built from 13 residues. Looked up from germline, CDR1 is PRHDT and CDR2 is FYEKMQ (reference sequence). CDR3 nucleotide sequence: TGTGCCAGCAGCTTATGGCCAACGGATGAGCAGTTCTTC. Protein product: CASSLWPTDEQFF.

The chain is built from TRBV6-5 and TRBJ1-2; 8 nucleotides agree with TRBD1. V trimming: 6 bases; J trimming: 4 bases; junction bases outside the gene matches: 10. Germline V gene sequence: CDR1 MNHEY, CDR2 SVGAGI. This CDR3 spans 15 amino acids. CDR3 protein: CASREQGGWGYGYTF. The CDR3 coding sequence is TGTGCCAGCAGGGAACAGGGGGGATGGGGCTATGGCTACACCTTC.

This chain connects TRBV28 to TRBJ2-1; the D is unclear. The length of the CDR3 is 13 residues. Germline V CDR1 and CDR2: MDHEN, SYDVKM. With 8 bases removed from V and 5 bases from J, the gap between germline ends came to 13 bases. The CDR3 sequence: CASRMSWNNEQFF. CDR3 in DNA: TGTGCCAGCCGAATGAGCTGGAACAATGAGCAGTTCTTC.

The chain has TRBV5-5 and TRBJ2-3, with D perhaps TRBD1 or TRBD2 (6 bases each). Trimming shortened V by 4 bases and J by 1 base, and 13 bases separated the two germline ends. Germline CDR1 reads SGHKS; CDR2 reads YYEKEE (reference sequence). CDR3 size: 15 residues. Here the CDR3 DNA reads TGTGCCAGCAGCCCAGGGGTAGCGGGCACAGATACGCAGTATTTT. Protein: CASSPGVAGTDTQYF.

The chain is built from TRBV9 and TRBJ2-7, with D possibly being TRBD2 (6 bases). The CDR3 sequence is 13 residues long. Germline-derived CDR1 and CDR2 are SGDLS and YYNGEE. Trimming removed 0 bases from V and 3 bases from J, with 7 bases in between. CDR3 residues: CASSVEEGYEQYF. CDR3 in DNA: TGTGCCAGCAGCGTAGAGGAGGGCTACGAGCAGTACTTC. Full variable domain (remainder filled in from reference TRBV9 and TRBJ2-7): DSGVTQTPKHLITATGQRVTLRCSPRSGDLSVYWYQQSLDQGLQFLIQYYNGEERAKGNILERFSAQQFPDLHSELNLSSLELGDSALYFCASSVEEGYEQYFGPGTRLTVT.

J is TRBJ2-1 and V is TRBV27, with 11 bases lining up with TRBD2. V was pared by 5 bases and J by 2 bases, with 5 bases of the junction left unmatched. The CDR3 contains 16 residues. The germline V gene encodes CDR1 MNHEY and CDR2 SMNVEV (reference sequence). CDR3 sequence: CASSQISGGAYNEQFF. For the CDR3, the DNA is TGTGCCAGCAGTCAGATTAGCGGGGGGGCCTACAATGAGCAGTTCTTC.

The J gene is TRBJ2-7, the V gene TRBV27, with D possibly matching TRBD1 (5 bases). CDR3 size: 13 residues. Germline CDR1 and CDR2: MNHEY and SMNVEV (reference sequence). V was trimmed by 2 bases and J by 5 bases, leaving 10 bases between them. CDR3 DNA: TGTGCCAGCAGTTTAGGCAGGGCTCACGAGCAGTACTTC. It specifies CASSLGRAHEQYF.

This chain joins TRBV4-1 and TRBJ1-4; 9 nucleotides align to TRBD1. Trimming took 4 bases from V and 0 from J; bases not matched to a gene: 12. Germline V gene data show CDR1 as MGHRA and CDR2 as YSYEKL. The CDR3 is 19 amino acids. The CDR3 loop is CASSPLPGQGLTTNEKLFF. CDR3 sequence (DNA): TGCGCCAGCAGCCCTCTACCGGGACAGGGCCTCACAACTAATGAAAAACTGTTTTTT.

The J gene is TRBJ2-3, the V gene TRBV6-4; perhaps TRBD2 as D (6 bases). Germline V gives CDR1 MRHNA, CDR2 SNTAGT. The ends were cut back, 2 bases at V and 5 bases at J, with 14 bases in the middle. CDR3 size: 15 residues. CDR3: CASSDRGSGVDTQYF. CDR3 in DNA: TGTGCCAGCAGTGACAGGGGTTCGGGAGTAGATACGCAGTATTTT.

This chain links TRBV14 with TRBJ2-1, with 8 bases matching TRBD1. V was pared by 0 bases and J by 8 bases, with 18 bases of the junction left unmatched. Germline values: CDR1 SGHDN, CDR2 FVKESK. CDR3 length: 19 residues. The DNA of the CDR3 is TGTGCCAGCAGCCAAGATAAAAGGCGGGGACAGGACCCTGGGGATGAGCAGTTCTTC. Its protein product is CASSQDKRRGQDPGDEQFF.

V usage is TRBV5-1 and J usage is TRBJ2-3; maybe TRBD2 (5 bases). Germline V CDR1 and CDR2: SGHRS, YFSETQ. The CDR3 has 14 amino acids. Trimming removed 2 bases from V and 2 bases from J, with 9 bases in between. The CDR3 DNA follows: TGCGCCAGCAGCTTTGGCGGGTACACAGATACGCAGTATTTT. Its protein product is CASSFGGYTDTQYF.